These 28 T cell receptor beta chains originate from one sample sequenced in a study of blood T cell repertoires in COVID-19. Sequencing used immunoSEQ multiplex PCR; TCRdb keeps in-frame clones, though not all of them. The sample consists of 410,000 or so clones, 89% of them appearing once. The material sequenced was peripheral blood. The origin of the receptors is a woman in her 40s with COVID-19, enrolled during active disease.

CDR3 DNA: TGTGCCAGCAGTTATTCCTCGGGACTAGCATCAGCTACGCAGTATTTT. This translates into CASSYSSGLASATQYF. The chain joins TRBV9 to TRBJ2-3; 9 bases line up with TRBD2. CDR1 and CDR2 from the germline V gene are SGDLS and YYNGEE. V trimming: 5 bases; J trimming: 8 bases; junction bases outside the gene matches: 15. The length of the CDR3 is 16 residues. Drawing the rest from reference TRBV9 and TRBJ2-3, the complete variable domain is DSGVTQTPKHLITATGQRVTLRCSPRSGDLSVYWYQQSLDQGLQFLIQYYNGEERAKGNILERFSAQQFPDLHSELNLSSLELGDSALYFCASSYSSGLASATQYFGPGTRLTVL.

V and J are TRBV27 and TRBJ2-1; 16 nucleotides agree with TRBD2. Germline CDR1 and CDR2: MNHEY and SMNVEV (reference sequence). The CDR3 length is 20 residues. J gave up 0 bases and V 4 bases, and 9 bases lay outside the gene matches. The CDR3 reads CASSSRGLAGGPGSYNEQFF. CDR3 DNA sequence: TGTGCCAGCAGTTCCCGGGGACTAGCGGGAGGGCCGGGCTCCTACAATGAGCAGTTCTTC.

In DNA, the CDR3 is TGTGCCAGCTCACCATCACAGGCAGATACGCAGTATTTT. As protein: CASSPSQADTQYF. The chain combines TRBV18 with TRBJ2-3; TRBD1 might be the D (5 bases). CDR3 length equals 13 residues. Trimming removed 2 bases at V and 4 bases at J, with 7 bases between. Per the germline V gene, CDR1 is KGHSH and CDR2 is LQKENI.

The rearrangement links TRBV18 to TRBJ1-4; D is undetermined. Deletions cut 6 bases from V and 11 bases from J, with 19 bases between. This CDR3 has 14 residues. The germline gives CDR1 KGHSH, CDR2 LQKENI. Here the CDR3 reads CASSPTDPPEKLFF. In nucleotides, the CDR3 is TGTGCCAGCTCCCCGACGGATCCCCCGGAGAAACTGTTTTTT.

The chain has TRBV7-9 and TRBJ1-4; a possible D gene is TRBD1 (6 bases). CDR3 length: 16 amino acids. V was cut by 3 bases and J by 5 bases, with 16 bases left in between. Germline CDR1 and CDR2: SEHNR and FQNEAQ (reference sequence). The CDR3 region is CASSFLPGRGNEKLFF. DNA of the CDR3: TGTGCCAGCAGCTTCCTACCGGGGAGGGGGAATGAAAAACTGTTTTTT.

In DNA, the CDR3 is TGTGCCAGCATTGAGCGTTTTGGGTCTCCCGAAGCTTTCTTT. The encoded protein is CASIERFGSPEAFF. The V and J genes are TRBV27 and TRBJ1-1; D gene ambiguous. Between the trimmed V and J ends, which lost 7 bases and 8 bases, there was a span of 20 bases. The CDR3 contains 14 residues. Germline CDR1 MNHEY, CDR2 SMNVEV (reference sequence).

This clone was seen once. This sequence joins TRBV6-4 and TRBJ1-6; D is unresolved. V was shortened by 5 bases and J by 11 bases, with 13 bases between the two germline ends. The CDR3 runs 13 residues. CDR1 and CDR2 from the germline V gene are MRHNA and SNTAGT. This CDR3 is CASSPGPGTPLHF. The CDR3 coding sequence is TGTGCCAGCAGTCCGGGCCCCGGGACACCCCTCCACTTT.

The genes are TRBV7-2 and TRBJ1-6; 9 bases line up with TRBD1. The CDR3 loop spans 16 amino acids. V lost 0 bases and J lost 7; bases outside the gene matches: 4. The germline V gene encodes CDR1 SGHTA and CDR2 FQGNSA. CDR3 protein: CASSLAGTGSNSPLHF. DNA for the CDR3: TGTGCCAGCAGCTTAGCCGGGACAGGGTCAAATTCACCCCTCCACTTT.

This chain uses TRBV2 with TRBJ1-5, with 7 bases aligning to TRBD1. The CDR3 is 14 residues long. Per the germline V gene, CDR1 is SNHLY and CDR2 is FYNNEI. V lost 6 bases to trimming and J lost 3 bases; unmatched junction nucleotides: 5. The CDR3 DNA follows: TGTGCCAGCAGGGAGGGGACAGCCAATCAGCCCCAGCATTTT. As protein: CASREGTANQPQHF.

The genes are TRBV6-5 and TRBJ1-2, with a tentative D call TRBD1 (6 bases). CDR3 length: 14 amino acids. The ends were cut back, 6 bases at V and 2 bases at J, with 13 bases in the middle. From germline, CDR1 is MNHEY and CDR2 SVGAGI. The CDR3 sequence: CASRPGQINYGYTF. CDR3 DNA sequence: TGTGCCAGCAGACCCGGACAGATCAACTATGGCTACACCTTC.

The rearrangement joins TRBV7-8 to TRBJ2-1; unclear D gene. This CDR3 spans 14 amino acids. V lost 3 bases, J lost 6 bases, and 12 bases lay in between. CDR1 is SGHVS, CDR2 FQNEAQ, per germline. CDR3 nucleotide sequence: TGTGCCAGCAGCTTTTTGGCGAGGTTCAATGAGCAGTTCTTC. It specifies CASSFLARFNEQFF.

The chain couples TRBV27 to TRBJ2-1; TRBD2 matches 7 bases. J lost 4 bases, V lost 2 bases, and 5 bases had no gene match. From germline, CDR1 is MNHEY and CDR2 SMNVEV (reference sequence). The CDR3 is 15 amino acids. The CDR3 loop is CASSLGTSAYNEQFF. CDR3 nucleotide sequence: TGTGCCAGCAGTTTAGGTACTAGCGCGTACAATGAGCAGTTCTTC.

This rearrangement joins TRBV12-5 to TRBJ1-2; 7 bases line up with TRBD1. The CDR3 sequence is 12 residues long. Germline CDR1 and CDR2: LGHNT and FRNRAP. Losses at the gene ends were 6 bases for V and 8 bases for J; bases not matched to a gene: 6. CDR3: CASGIQGYGYTF. The CDR3 bases are TGTGCTAGTGGAATACAGGGGTACGGCTACACCTTC. The full variable domain, rest sourced from reference TRBV12-5 and TRBJ1-2, is DARVTQTPRHKVTEMGQEVTMRCQPILGHNTVFWYRQTMMQGLELLAYFRNRAPLDDSGMPKDRFSAEMPDATLATLKIQPSEPRDSAVYFCASGIQGYGYTFGSGTRLTVV.

Comment on this clone: The same CDR3 also results from other DNA sequences found in this sample. The chain uses TRBV7-9 and TRBJ1-1, with D possibly being TRBD1 (5 bases). The germline V gene encodes CDR1 SEHNR and CDR2 FQNEAQ (reference sequence). This CDR3 region has 13 residues. The germline V and J ends were trimmed by 2 bases and 5 bases, with 9 bases remaining between them. CDR3 in amino acids: CASSLQGSTEAFF. CDR3 DNA: TGTGCCAGCAGCTTACAGGGATCGACTGAAGCTTTCTTT.

In nucleotides, the CDR3 is TGTGCCATCAGTGGCCCGTCCCAGGGATTGGGCGCGACGAACACTGAAGCTTTCTTT. Its translation: CAISGPSQGLGATNTEAFF. V gene TRBV10-3 combines with J gene TRBJ1-1, with a tentative D call TRBD1 (5 bases). This CDR3 spans 19 amino acids. V was clipped by 4 bases and J by 1 base, with 25 bases between them. The germline V gene has CDR1 ENHRY and CDR2 SYGVKD.

This chain links TRBV3-1 (or the pseudogene TRBV3-2) with TRBJ2-1; 8 positions match TRBD2. Per germline, CDR1 LGHDT and CDR2 YNNKEL (reference sequence). The J segment lost 0 bases and the V segment lost 4 bases, leaving 2 bases of the junction unmatched. This CDR3 is built from 15 residues. For the CDR3, the DNA is TGTGCCAGCAGCCTAGCGGGGAGCTCCTACAATGAGCAGTTCTTC. Its translation: CASSLAGSSYNEQFF.

The J gene is TRBJ1-5, the V gene TRBV2; 10 bases match TRBD1. V was clipped by 6 bases and J by 7 bases; unmatched bases: 6. Germline CDR1 reads SNHLY; CDR2 reads FYNNEI. The CDR3 consists of 14 residues. CDR3 in DNA: TGTGCCAGCAGCCCCGGGACAGGGGACCAGCCCCAGCATTTT. Protein sequence: CASSPGTGDQPQHF.

The chain recombines TRBV10-3 with TRBJ1-1; the D gene is possibly TRBD1 (5 bases). Germline V gene data show CDR1 as ENHRY and CDR2 as SYGVKD. The CDR3 is made up of 13 amino acids. V lost 6 bases and J lost 6, with 14 bases in between. This CDR3 reads CAIRGRGGAEAFF. CDR3 DNA sequence: TGTGCCATCAGGGGGCGGGGAGGCGCTGAAGCTTTCTTT.

The chain carries TRBV5-1 and TRBJ2-4; maybe TRBD2 (7 bases). The germline V gene encodes CDR1 SGHRS and CDR2 YFSETQ. This CDR3 spans 16 amino acids. Trimming removed 4 bases at V and 5 bases at J, with 19 bases between. CDR3 coding DNA: TGCGCCAGCAGCCTCCAACCCGGGGAGGGGGAAAACATTCAGTACTTC. Its translation: CASSLQPGEGENIQYF. The entire variable domain, with the rest obtained from reference TRBV5-1 and TRBJ2-4, is as follows: KAGVTQTPRYLIKTRGQQVTLSCSPISGHRSVSWYQQTPGQGLQFLFEYFSETQRNKGNFPGRFSGRQFSNSRSEMNVSTLELGDSALYLCASSLQPGEGENIQYFGAGTRLSVL.

V usage is TRBV7-8 and J usage is TRBJ1-1, with 7 bases aligning to TRBD1. V lost 5 bases and J lost 0; bases outside the gene matches: 3. Germline CDR1 SGHVS, CDR2 FQNEAQ. The CDR3 totals 14 residues. CDR3 coding DNA: TGTGCCAGCAGCCCCCAGGGGGTGAACACTGAAGCTTTCTTT. This gives the protein CASSPQGVNTEAFF.

The CDR3 DNA sequence: TGCGCCAGCAGCCCCTACACAGGGGGCGGTTTCAAAGCTTTCTTT. Translating it yields CASSPYTGGGFKAFF. V gene TRBV4-1 combines with J gene TRBJ1-1; 9 bases are a match to TRBD1. The CDR3 spans 15 residues. CDR1 MGHRA and CDR2 YSYEKL come from the germline V gene. V lost 4 bases and J lost 9; bases outside the gene matches: 12.

The chain has TRBV7-8 and TRBJ1-5; D call uncertain. V dropped 0 bases and J dropped 0 bases, with 3 bases sitting between them. This CDR3 region has 14 residues. The V gene's germline CDR1 is SGHVS and CDR2 FQNEAQ. CDR3 bases: TGTGCCAGCAGCTTAGCTTATAGCAATCAGCCCCAGCATTTT. Translation: CASSLAYSNQPQHF.

This chain uses TRBV2 with TRBJ1-6, with D perhaps matching TRBD1 (5 bases). CDR3 length: 15 residues. Per the germline V gene, CDR1 is SNHLY and CDR2 is FYNNEI. Trimming removed 4 bases at V and 10 bases at J, with 17 bases between. The CDR3 here is CASSARQILFSPLHF. The DNA of the CDR3 is TGTGCCAGCAGTGCTAGACAGATCCTTTTCTCACCCCTCCACTTT.

V is TRBV6-5 and J is TRBJ2-7; TRBD2 matches at 10 bases. This CDR3 is 15 amino acids long. V was clipped by 6 bases and J by 3 bases; unmatched bases: 8. Per germline, CDR1 MNHEY and CDR2 SVGAGI. CDR3 sequence (DNA): TGTGCCAGCAGACCTAAACTAGCGGGGAACTACGAGCAGTACTTC. Amino acid sequence: CASRPKLAGNYEQYF.

The chain joins TRBV5-5 to TRBJ1-5, with a weak D call TRBD1 (5 bases). Germline V gene lookup returns CDR1 SGHKS and CDR2 YYEKEE (reference sequence). This CDR3 contains 17 residues. The germline V and J ends were trimmed by 4 bases and 2 bases, with 19 bases remaining between them. CDR3 protein: CASSLRVGGSGNQPQHF. DNA for the CDR3: TGTGCCAGCAGCCTTAGAGTGGGGGGGTCTGGCAATCAGCCCCAGCATTTT.

The J gene is TRBJ2-3, the V gene TRBV6-5; D not resolved. The CDR3 has 13 residues. Germline V gene sequence: CDR1 MNHEY, CDR2 SVGAGI. The V end lost 8 bases, the J end lost 1 base, and 10 bases lay between the germline ends. DNA for the CDR3: TGTGCCAGCCAGAACGCGGGCACAGATACGCAGTATTTT. It translates to CASQNAGTDTQYF.

This rearrangement joins TRBV7-9 to TRBJ2-7; tentatively, D is TRBD1 (7 bases). CDR1 SEHNR and CDR2 FQNEAQ come from the germline V gene (reference sequence). V was clipped by 3 bases and J by 3 bases, with 12 bases between them. The CDR3 totals 14 residues. In DNA, the CDR3 is TGTGCCAGCAGCTTTGGGGGGACAGACTACGAGCAGTACTTC. Its translation is CASSFGGTDYEQYF.

CDR3 nucleotide sequence: TGTGCCACCAGCAGGGGACAGGGTACGAACACTGAAGCTTTCTTT. It is translated as CATSRGQGTNTEAFF. The chain has TRBV15 and TRBJ1-1; 9 nucleotides line up with TRBD1. In germline, CDR1 is LNHNV, CDR2 YYDKDF (reference sequence). The J segment lost 1 base and the V segment lost 3 bases, leaving 3 bases of the junction unmatched. The CDR3 covers 15 residues.